One and the same sample provided the 27 T cell receptor beta chains below, sequenced in a study of early T cells in non-severe SARS-CoV-2 infection. TCRdb reprocessed the 5' RACE reads via MiXCR and lists one record per CDR3 protein. The table has more than 90,000 distinct CDR3 sequences, about 12% seen once; the top ten hold approximately 2%. Material for sequencing was whole blood. The receptors come from an adult who was a healthcare worker with PCR-confirmed SARS-CoV-2 infection or an uninfected control (not recorded which).

The V and J genes are TRBV15 and TRBJ1-6; D uncertain. The V and J ends lost 0 bases and 9 bases respectively, with 15 bases between them. The CDR3 loop spans 16 amino acids. Germline V CDR1 and CDR2: LNHNV, YYDKDF (reference sequence). CDR3: CATSRDPRARGSPLHF. CDR3 sequence (DNA): TGTGCCACCAGCAGAGACCCCCGCGCCCGGGGTTCACCCCTCCACTTT.

V gene TRBV19 combines with J gene TRBJ1-1; D may be TRBD1 (6 bases). Germline V lookup: CDR1 LNHDA, CDR2 SQIVND (reference sequence). With 4 bases removed from V and 0 bases from J, the gap between germline ends came to 12 bases. The CDR3 extends over 15 amino acids. CDR3 amino acids: CASSRYRAMNTEAFF. CDR3 coding DNA: TGTGCCAGTAGTAGATACAGGGCGATGAACACTGAAGCTTTCTTT. Full variable domain (remainder filled in from reference TRBV19 and TRBJ1-1): DGGITQSPKYLFRKEGQNVTLSCEQNLNHDAMYWYRQDPGQGLRLIYYSQIVNDFQKGDIAEGYSVSREKKESFPLTVTSAQKNPTAFYLCASSRYRAMNTEAFFGQGTRLTVV.

V is TRBV7-2 and J is TRBJ1-1; D remains ambiguous. This CDR3 is 14 amino acids long. Germline-derived CDR1 and CDR2 are SGHTA and FQGNSA. The V end was cut by 3 bases, the J end by 7 bases, with 15 bases between. The CDR3 loop is CASSFEWGSLEAFF. The CDR3 DNA reads TGTGCCAGCAGCTTCGAATGGGGAAGTCTTGAAGCTTTCTTT.

This clonotype was found a few times. The chain combines TRBV20-1 with TRBJ1-5, with TRBD1 as a possible D gene (6 bases). This CDR3 is 14 amino acids long. Trimming took off 4 bases at V and 0 bases at J, with 10 bases between the two ends. Germline V CDR1 and CDR2: DFQATT, SNEGSKA (reference sequence). The CDR3 DNA follows: TGCAGTGCTAACAGGGTCGATAGCAATCAGCCCCAGCATTTT. It specifies CSANRVDSNQPQHF.

The DNA of the CDR3 is TGTGCCAGCAGCTTGGACAGGGGGCTAGAGACCCAGTACTTC. This sequence encodes CASSLDRGLETQYF. The chain has TRBV7-2 and TRBJ2-5; 11 bases are shared with TRBD1. Germline lookup yields CDR1 SGHTA and CDR2 FQGNSA. The CDR3 runs 14 residues. The V gene end was trimmed by 3 bases and the J gene end by 4 bases; junction bases not matched to a gene: 1.

The gene calls are TRBV28 and TRBJ1-4; D is uncertain. CDR1 and CDR2 (germline): MDHEN, SYDVKM. CDR3 length equals 12 residues. V gave up 4 bases and J gave up 8 bases, with 8 bases separating them. The CDR3 loop reads CASSWGEEKLFF. The CDR3 region has the DNA TGTGCCAGCAGTTGGGGAGAGGAAAAACTGTTTTTT.

This clonotype was picked up many times. The chain joins TRBV7-2 to TRBJ2-7, with 7 bases aligning to TRBD1. The trim removed 4 bases at V and 6 bases at J, leaving 9 bases unmatched. Per germline, CDR1 SGHTA and CDR2 FQGNSA. The CDR3 is 14 residues long. The CDR3 protein is CASSSSTGWSEQYF. The CDR3 DNA follows: TGTGCCAGCAGCTCTTCGACAGGGTGGAGCGAGCAGTACTTC.

V and J are TRBV7-9 and TRBJ2-2; D is possibly TRBD1 (5 bases). Trimming shortened V by 6 bases and J by 8 bases, and 13 bases separated the two germline ends. The germline V gene encodes CDR1 SEHNR and CDR2 FQNEAQ (reference sequence). The CDR3 loop spans 13 amino acids. This chain's CDR3 is CASRQTGAGELFF. The CDR3 DNA is TGTGCCAGCAGGCAAACAGGAGCTGGGGAGCTGTTTTTT.

This clonotype was observed at least ten times. The V gene is TRBV7-6, the J gene TRBJ2-1; 7 positions match TRBD2. Germline lookup yields CDR1 SGHVS and CDR2 FNYEAQ. V shed 0 bases, J shed 9 bases, and the junction held 2 bases outside the gene matches. The CDR3 extends over 13 amino acids. In DNA form, the CDR3 reads TGTGCCAGCAGCTTAGCGCGGGGGAGTGAGCAGTTCTTC. This encodes CASSLARGSEQFF.

This clonotype has ten or more counts. DNA of the CDR3: TGCAGCGTTGAGTCGGCTGGTGAGCAGTTCTTC. This encodes CSVESAGEQFF. V gene TRBV29-1 combines with J gene TRBJ2-1; D remains unclear. Germline CDR1 SQVTM, CDR2 ANQGSEA. The V and J ends lost 3 bases and 9 bases respectively, with 9 bases between them. This CDR3 is built from 11 residues.

Note on this clonotype: A much larger clone lies a single base off, so this may be a read error. This chain joins TRBV6-6 and TRBJ2-7; 7 bases are a match to TRBD2. Germline V lookup: CDR1 MNHNY, CDR2 SVGAGI (reference sequence). V shed 2 bases, J shed 4 bases, and the junction held 5 bases outside the gene matches. This CDR3 spans 14 amino acids. The CDR3 loop is CASSYLAASYEQYF. The CDR3 nucleotides are TGTGCCAGCAGTTACCTAGCGGCATCTTACGAGCAGTACTTC.

This chain uses TRBV4-3 with TRBJ2-1; no clear D. The CDR3 contains 15 residues. The V and J ends lost 0 bases and 3 bases respectively, with 9 bases between them. Germline CDR1 is LGHNA and CDR2 is YSLEER. CDR3 region: CASSQDLDYYNEQFF. DNA of the CDR3: TGCGCCAGCAGCCAAGACTTGGATTACTACAATGAGCAGTTCTTC.

This clonotype was observed many times. V and J are TRBV11-2 and TRBJ2-1; tentative D call: TRBD2 (6 bases). The CDR3 spans 15 residues. V was trimmed by 1 base and J by 3 bases, leaving 10 bases between them. Germline V gene lookup returns CDR1 SGHAT and CDR2 FQNNGV. CDR3 in DNA: TGTGCCAGCAGCTTAGTGCGGGACCGCTACAATGAGCAGTTCTTC. Amino acids: CASSLVRDRYNEQFF.

CDR3 residues: CASRSQQGVNTEAFF. As DNA, the CDR3 is TGTGCCAGCAGATCCCAACAGGGTGTGAACACTGAAGCTTTCTTT. V usage is TRBV2 and J usage is TRBJ1-1, with D tentatively TRBD1 (6 bases). The CDR3 runs to 15 residues. Germline CDR1 is SNHLY and CDR2 is FYNNEI. V was cut by 6 bases and J by 0 bases, with 14 bases left in between.

J is TRBJ1-5 and V is TRBV7-2; TRBD1 aligns across 9 bases. This CDR3 is 17 amino acids long. Germline-derived CDR1 and CDR2 are SGHTA and FQGNSA. The trim removed 3 bases at V and 3 bases at J, leaving 9 bases unmatched. CDR3 protein: CASSFNTGTGTNQPQHF. CDR3 DNA: TGTGCCAGCAGCTTTAATACCGGGACAGGGACCAATCAGCCCCAGCATTTT.

The sample holds many counts of this clonotype. The V gene is TRBV28, the J gene TRBJ2-7; 11 bases line up with TRBD2. The CDR3 has 15 amino acids. CDR1 and CDR2 from the germline V gene are MDHEN and SYDVKM. V dropped 5 bases and J dropped 6; count of bases not matched to a gene: 9. The CDR3 sequence is CASSPYGTSGSEQYF. The CDR3 region has the DNA TGTGCCAGCAGTCCATACGGGACTAGCGGCTCCGAGCAGTACTTC.

This clonotype was recorded at least ten times. The J gene is TRBJ2-5, the V gene TRBV11-2; TRBD2 might be the D (5 bases). The CDR3 spans 16 residues. Germline assignment: CDR1 SGHAT and CDR2 FQNNGV. The V gene lost 6 bases and the J gene lost 8 bases, with 25 bases spanning the gap. CDR3 region: CASRSTGNQNPGTQYF. Written as DNA, the CDR3 is TGTGCCAGCAGGTCCACCGGGAACCAGAACCCGGGAACCCAGTACTTC.

The sample holds a few counts of this clonotype. The rearrangement uses TRBV7-2 and TRBJ1-4; D remains ambiguous. The CDR3 contains 14 residues. The V end lost 1 base, the J end lost 4 bases, and 7 bases lay between the germline ends. The germline CDR1 and CDR2 sequences are SGHTA and FQGNSA. The CDR3 is CASSLGRGNEKLFF. CDR3 bases: TGTGCCAGCAGCTTAGGACGGGGTAATGAAAAACTGTTTTTT.

This clonotype has a count of ten or more. The chain uses TRBV28 and TRBJ2-5, with 15 bases matching TRBD2. V was pared by 5 bases and J by 9 bases, with 10 bases of the junction left unmatched. The CDR3 covers 16 residues. The germline V gene encodes CDR1 MDHEN and CDR2 SYDVKM. CDR3 nucleotides: TGTGCCAGCAGTCCGGGACTAGCGGGGGGCCGGGTTGCCCAGTACTTC. Its protein is CASSPGLAGGRVAQYF.

This clonotype showed up just a few times. V usage is TRBV14 and J usage is TRBJ2-2, with 9 bases matching TRBD1. J gave up 7 bases and V 4 bases, and 7 bases lay outside the gene matches. This CDR3 contains 15 residues. Germline V gene lookup returns CDR1 SGHDN and CDR2 FVKESK. As DNA, the CDR3 is TGTGCCAGCAGCCGTCCGGGACAGGGCATCGGGGAGCTGTTTTTT. It specifies CASSRPGQGIGELFF.

This clonotype was observed at least ten times. The chain links TRBV3-1 to TRBJ2-4; D unclear. Trimming left V 4 bases short and J 1 base short, with 8 bases between. Looked up from germline, CDR1 is LGHDT and CDR2 is YNNKEL (reference sequence). This CDR3 contains 14 residues. CDR3 in amino acids: CASSLRVAKNIQYF. CDR3 DNA: TGTGCCAGCAGCCTTAGGGTGGCCAAAAACATTCAGTACTTC.

This clonotype appeared many times. The chain employs TRBV7-2 and TRBJ1-5, with D maybe TRBD1 (5 bases). The germline V gene has CDR1 SGHTA and CDR2 FQGNSA. The CDR3 spans 13 residues. The ends were cut back, 1 base at V and 9 bases at J, with 10 bases in the middle. Written as DNA, the CDR3 is TGTGCCAGCAGCTTAGAGTTGGGACGGCCCCAGCATTTT. It is translated as CASSLELGRPQHF.

The gene calls are TRBV4-3 and TRBJ1-1; D remains unclear. This CDR3 region has 14 residues. Trimming stripped 3 bases from V and 6 bases from J, with 14 bases between. Germline values: CDR1 LGHNA, CDR2 YSLEER. CDR3 nucleotides: TGCGCCAGCAGCCATGTGCTGGGTGCCCCTGAAGCTTTCTTT. Its protein is CASSHVLGAPEAFF.

This clonotype was seen only a few times. A read error may produce the germline difference seen at one junction end. The rearrangement uses TRBV10-2 and TRBJ1-1; the D is unclear. Germline V lookup: CDR1 WSHSY, CDR2 SAAADI. This CDR3 contains 11 residues. CDR3 protein: CASSVATEAFF. CDR3 DNA sequence: TGTGCCAGCAGCGTAGCCACTGAAGCTTTCTTT.

The chain recombines TRBV7-8 with TRBJ2-1; D gene ambiguous. With 0 bases removed from V and 10 bases from J, the gap between germline ends came to 22 bases. Looked up from germline, CDR1 is SGHVS and CDR2 is FQNEAQ. This CDR3 region has 17 residues. As DNA, the CDR3 is TGTGCCAGCAGCTTAGCGCGAGAAGGGATCTCTTCGCGAGAGCAGTTCTTC. It translates to CASSLAREGISSREQFF.

There are many counts of this clonotype. The chain is built from TRBV4-1 and TRBJ2-5, with D possibly being TRBD2 (5 bases). Germline V gene data show CDR1 as MGHRA and CDR2 as YSYEKL. V lost 0 bases and J lost 2, with 10 bases in between. The CDR3 contains 15 residues. CDR3 loop: CASSQDTAAQETQYF. Here the CDR3 DNA reads TGCGCCAGCAGCCAAGATACAGCGGCTCAAGAGACCCAGTACTTC.

This clonotype was recorded many times. The chain couples TRBV20-1 to TRBJ2-3, with 9 bases lining up with TRBD1. CDR1 is DFQATT and CDR2 is SNEGSKA in the germline V gene (reference sequence). The CDR3 runs 15 residues. CDR3 amino acids: CRVIRDRVSTDTQYF. CDR3 nucleotides: TGCAGGGTTATCCGGGACAGGGTTAGCACAGATACGCAGTATTTT.